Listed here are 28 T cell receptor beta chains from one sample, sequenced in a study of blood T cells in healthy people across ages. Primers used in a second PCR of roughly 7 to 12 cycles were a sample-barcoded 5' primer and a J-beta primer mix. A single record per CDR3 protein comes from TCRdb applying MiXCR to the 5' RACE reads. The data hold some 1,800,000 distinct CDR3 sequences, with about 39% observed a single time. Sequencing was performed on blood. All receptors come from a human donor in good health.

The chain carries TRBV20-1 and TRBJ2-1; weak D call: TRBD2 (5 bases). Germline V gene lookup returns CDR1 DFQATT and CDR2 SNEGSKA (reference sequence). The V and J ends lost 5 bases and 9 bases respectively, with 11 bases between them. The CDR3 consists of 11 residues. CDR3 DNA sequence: TGCAGTGCTGGACTCGGTCCTGAGCAGTTCTTC. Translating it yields CSAGLGPEQFF.

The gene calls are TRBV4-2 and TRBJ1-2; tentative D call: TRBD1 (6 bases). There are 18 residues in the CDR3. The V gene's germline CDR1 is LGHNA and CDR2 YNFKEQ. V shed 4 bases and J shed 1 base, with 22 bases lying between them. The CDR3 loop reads CASSPPGTQIRVNYGYTF. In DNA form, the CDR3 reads TGTGCCAGCAGCCCCCCGGGGACACAGATAAGGGTTAACTATGGCTACACCTTC.

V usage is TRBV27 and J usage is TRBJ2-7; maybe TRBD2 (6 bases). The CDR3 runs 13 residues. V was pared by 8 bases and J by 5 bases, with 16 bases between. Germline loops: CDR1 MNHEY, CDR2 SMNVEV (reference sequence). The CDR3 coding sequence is TGTGCCAGCGGCGACTACGGGGGAAACGAGCAGTACTTC. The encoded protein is CASGDYGGNEQYF.

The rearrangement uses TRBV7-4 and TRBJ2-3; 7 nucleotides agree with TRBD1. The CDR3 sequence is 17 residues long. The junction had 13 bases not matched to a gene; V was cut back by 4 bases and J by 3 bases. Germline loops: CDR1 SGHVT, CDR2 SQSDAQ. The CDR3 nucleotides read TGTGCCAGCAGCTCACGGGGTCCCCGGACAGGAACAGATACGCAGTATTTT. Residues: CASSSRGPRTGTDTQYF.

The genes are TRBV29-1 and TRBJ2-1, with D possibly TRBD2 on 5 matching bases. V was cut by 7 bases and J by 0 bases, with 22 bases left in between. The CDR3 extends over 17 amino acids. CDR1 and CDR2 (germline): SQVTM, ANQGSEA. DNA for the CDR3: TGCAGCGGACAAACGAGGGCCACTTTCTTCTCCTACAATGAGCAGTTCTTC. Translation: CSGQTRATFFSYNEQFF.

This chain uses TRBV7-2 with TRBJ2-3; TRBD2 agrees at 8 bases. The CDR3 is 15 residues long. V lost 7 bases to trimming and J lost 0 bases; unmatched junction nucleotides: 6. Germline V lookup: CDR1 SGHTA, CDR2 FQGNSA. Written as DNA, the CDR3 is TGTGCCAGCACCCTCCCTAGCGGGAGCACAGATACGCAGTATTTT. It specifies CASTLPSGSTDTQYF.

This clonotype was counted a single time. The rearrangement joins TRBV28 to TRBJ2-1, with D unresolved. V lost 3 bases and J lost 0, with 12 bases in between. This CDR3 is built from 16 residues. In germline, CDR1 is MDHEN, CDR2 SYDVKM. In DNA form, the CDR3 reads TGTGCCAGCAGTTTCCTGTTGCCGAGCTCCTACAATGAGCAGTTCTTC. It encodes CASSFLLPSSYNEQFF.

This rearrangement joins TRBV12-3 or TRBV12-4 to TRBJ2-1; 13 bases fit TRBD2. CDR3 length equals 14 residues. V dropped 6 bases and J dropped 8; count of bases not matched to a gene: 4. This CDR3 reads CASRGLAGADEQFF. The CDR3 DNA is TGTGCCAGCAGAGGACTAGCGGGGGCAGATGAGCAGTTCTTC.

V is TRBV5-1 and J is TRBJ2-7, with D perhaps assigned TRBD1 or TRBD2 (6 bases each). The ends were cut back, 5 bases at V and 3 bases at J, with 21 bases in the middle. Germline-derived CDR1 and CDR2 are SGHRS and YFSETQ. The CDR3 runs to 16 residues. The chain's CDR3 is CASSPSGALTGYEQYF. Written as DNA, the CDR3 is TGCGCCAGCAGTCCATCGGGGGCCCTAACGGGCTACGAGCAGTACTTC.

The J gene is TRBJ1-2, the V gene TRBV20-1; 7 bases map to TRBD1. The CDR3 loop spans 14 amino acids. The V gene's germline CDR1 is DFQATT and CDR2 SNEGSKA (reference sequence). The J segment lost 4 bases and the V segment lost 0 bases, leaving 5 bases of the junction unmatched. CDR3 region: CSARDEGDSYGYTF. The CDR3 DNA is TGCAGTGCTAGAGACGAGGGGGACAGCTATGGCTACACCTTC.

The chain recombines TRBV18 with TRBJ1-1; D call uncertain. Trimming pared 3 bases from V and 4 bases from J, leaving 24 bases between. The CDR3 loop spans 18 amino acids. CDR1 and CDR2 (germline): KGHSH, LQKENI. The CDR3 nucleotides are TGTGCCAGCTCACCGACGATGGTTGCCGAGGGTAGTGTCACTGAAGCTTTCTTT. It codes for CASSPTMVAEGSVTEAFF.

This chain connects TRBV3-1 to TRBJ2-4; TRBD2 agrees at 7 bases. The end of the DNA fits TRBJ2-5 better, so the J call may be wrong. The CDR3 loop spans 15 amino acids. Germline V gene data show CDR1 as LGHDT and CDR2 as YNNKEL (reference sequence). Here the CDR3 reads CASSQESAGSETQYF. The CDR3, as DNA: TGTGCCAGCAGCCAAGAATCAGCGGGGTCGGAGACCCAGTACTTC.

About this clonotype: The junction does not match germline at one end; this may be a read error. CDR3 amino acids: CASSQGTGVGPATNEKRFF. The CDR3, as DNA: TGCGCCAGCAGCCAGGGAACAGGGGTCGGTCCCGCAACTAATGAAAAACGGTTTTTT. The chain has TRBV4-3 and TRBJ1-4; TRBD1 agrees at 7 bases. The germline CDR1 and CDR2 sequences are LGHNA and YSLEER. This CDR3 spans 19 amino acids.

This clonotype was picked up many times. DNA for the CDR3: TGCAGTGCTAGGACTAGCGGAAGCACAGATACGCAGTATTTT. It is translated as CSARTSGSTDTQYF. The V and J genes are TRBV20-1 and TRBJ2-3; 9 bases line up with TRBD2. The CDR3 runs to 14 residues. In germline, CDR1 is DFQATT, CDR2 SNEGSKA (reference sequence). J lost 0 bases, V lost 3 bases, and 1 base had no gene match.

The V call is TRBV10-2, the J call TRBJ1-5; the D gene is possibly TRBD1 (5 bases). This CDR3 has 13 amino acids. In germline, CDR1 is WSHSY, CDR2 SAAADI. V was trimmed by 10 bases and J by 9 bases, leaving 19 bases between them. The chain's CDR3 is CANYRQRSGPQHF. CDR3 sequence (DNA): TGCGCCAACTACCGACAGCGGTCGGGGCCCCAGCATTTT.

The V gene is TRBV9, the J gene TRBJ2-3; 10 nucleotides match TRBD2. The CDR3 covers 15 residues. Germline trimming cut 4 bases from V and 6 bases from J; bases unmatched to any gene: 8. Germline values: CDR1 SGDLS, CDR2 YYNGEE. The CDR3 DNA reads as TGTGCCAGCAGCCGCCGACTAGCGGGTATGGATACGCAGTATTTT. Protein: CASSRRLAGMDTQYF. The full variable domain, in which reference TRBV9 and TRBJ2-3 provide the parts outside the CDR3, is DSGVTQTPKHLITATGQRVTLRCSPRSGDLSVYWYQQSLDQGLQFLIQYYNGEERAKGNILERFSAQQFPDLHSELNLSSLELGDSALYFCASSRRLAGMDTQYFGPGTRLTVL.

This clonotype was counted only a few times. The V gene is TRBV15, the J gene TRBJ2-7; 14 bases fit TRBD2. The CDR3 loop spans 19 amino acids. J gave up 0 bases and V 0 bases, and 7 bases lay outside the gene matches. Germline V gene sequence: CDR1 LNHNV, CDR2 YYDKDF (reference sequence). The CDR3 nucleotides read TGTGCCACCAGCAGAGATCTGGGACTAGCGGGGGACCACTCCTACGAGCAGTACTTC. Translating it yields CATSRDLGLAGDHSYEQYF.

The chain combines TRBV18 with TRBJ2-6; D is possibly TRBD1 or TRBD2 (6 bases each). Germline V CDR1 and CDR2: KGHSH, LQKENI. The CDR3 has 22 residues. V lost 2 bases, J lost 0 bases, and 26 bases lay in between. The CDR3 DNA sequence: TGTGCCAGCTCACCAAGAGGGGGATCCGGGGGCAGTGTCTACTCTGGGGCCAACGTCCTGACTTTC. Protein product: CASSPRGGSGGSVYSGANVLTF. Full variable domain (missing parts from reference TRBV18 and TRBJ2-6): NAGVMQNPRHLVRRRGQEARLRCSPMKGHSHVYWYRQLPEEGLKFMVYLQKENIIDESGMPKERFSAEFPKEGPSILRIQQVVRGDSAAYFCASSPRGGSGGSVYSGANVLTFGAGSRLTVL.

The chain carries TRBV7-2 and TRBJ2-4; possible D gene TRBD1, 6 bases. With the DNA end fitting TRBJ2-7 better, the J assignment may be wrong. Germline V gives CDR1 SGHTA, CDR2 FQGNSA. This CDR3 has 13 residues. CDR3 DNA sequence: TGTGCCAGCAGCCGGGACATCCGCTACGAGCAGTACTTC. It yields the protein CASSRDIRYEQYF.

The CDR3 DNA sequence: TGTGCCAGCAGTCCGCGGATGTTTTCCTACGAGCAGTACTTC. Translation gives CASSPRMFSYEQYF. The gene calls are TRBV6-6 and TRBJ2-7; D remains unclear. The CDR3 has 14 amino acids. Germline V gives CDR1 MNHNY, CDR2 SVGAGI (reference sequence). The V and J ends lost 5 bases and 1 base respectively, with 12 bases between them.

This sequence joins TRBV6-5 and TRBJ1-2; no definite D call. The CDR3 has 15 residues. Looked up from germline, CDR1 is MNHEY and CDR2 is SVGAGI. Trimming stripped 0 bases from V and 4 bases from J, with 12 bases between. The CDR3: CASSYSPWVSYGYTF. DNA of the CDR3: TGTGCCAGCAGTTACTCTCCCTGGGTGAGCTATGGCTACACCTTC.

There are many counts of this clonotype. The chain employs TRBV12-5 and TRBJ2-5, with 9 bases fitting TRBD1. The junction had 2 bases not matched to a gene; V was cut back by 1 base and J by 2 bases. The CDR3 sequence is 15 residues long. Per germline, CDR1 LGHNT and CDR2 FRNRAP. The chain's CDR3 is CASGLGQGGQETQYF. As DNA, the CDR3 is TGTGCTAGTGGTTTGGGACAGGGGGGACAAGAGACCCAGTACTTC.

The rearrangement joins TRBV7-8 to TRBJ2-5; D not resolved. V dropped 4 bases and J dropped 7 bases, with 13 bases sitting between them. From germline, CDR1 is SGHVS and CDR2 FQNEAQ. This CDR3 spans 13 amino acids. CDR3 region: CASSSTPFGTQYF. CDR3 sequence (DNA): TGTGCCAGCAGCTCGACCCCGTTCGGGACCCAGTACTTC.

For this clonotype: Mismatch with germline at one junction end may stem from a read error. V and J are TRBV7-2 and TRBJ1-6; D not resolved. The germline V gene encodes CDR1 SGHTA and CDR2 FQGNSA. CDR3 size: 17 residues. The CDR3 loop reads CASSLGLQREDHSLLHF. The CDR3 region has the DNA TGTGCCAGCAGCTTAGGTTTACAGAGGGAAGATCATTCACTCCTCCACTTT.

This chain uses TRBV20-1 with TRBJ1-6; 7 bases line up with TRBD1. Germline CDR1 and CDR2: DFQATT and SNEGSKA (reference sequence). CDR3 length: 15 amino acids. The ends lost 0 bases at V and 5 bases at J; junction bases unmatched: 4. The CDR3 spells CSARDLGQHNSPLHF. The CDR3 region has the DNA TGCAGTGCTAGAGATTTGGGACAGCATAATTCACCCCTCCACTTT.

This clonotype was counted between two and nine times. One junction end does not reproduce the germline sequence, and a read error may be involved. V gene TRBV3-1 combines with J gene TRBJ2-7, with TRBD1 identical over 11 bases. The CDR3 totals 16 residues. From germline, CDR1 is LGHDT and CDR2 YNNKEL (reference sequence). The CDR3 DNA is TGTGCCAGCAGCGTACGGGACAGGGGGTATGTCTACGGGCAGTACTTC. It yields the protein CASSVRDRGYVYGQYF.

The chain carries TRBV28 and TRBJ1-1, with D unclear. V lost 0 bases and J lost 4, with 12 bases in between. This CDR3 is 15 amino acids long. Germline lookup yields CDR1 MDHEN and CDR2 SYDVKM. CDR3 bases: TGTGCCAGCAGTTTATGGGGCAGCTTGAGCACTGAAGCTTTCTTT. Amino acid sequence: CASSLWGSLSTEAFF.

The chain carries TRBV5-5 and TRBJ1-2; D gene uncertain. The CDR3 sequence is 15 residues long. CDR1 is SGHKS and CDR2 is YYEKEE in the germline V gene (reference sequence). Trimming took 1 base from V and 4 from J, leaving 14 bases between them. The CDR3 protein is CASSLRGRVGYGYTF. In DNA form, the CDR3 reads TGTGCCAGCAGCTTGCGTGGAAGGGTGGGCTATGGCTACACCTTC.